The rows below give T cell receptor beta chains drawn from one sample of a study of blood T cell repertoires in COVID-19. TCRdb keeps only in-frame clones here, not all; method: immunoSEQ multiplex PCR. The profile shows around 300,000 clones, approximately 85% of them singletons. Sequencing was done on a sample of peripheral blood. Source of these receptors: an older woman with acute or convalescent COVID-19. The CDR3 runs from the conserved cysteine through the conserved F or W. D genes are given only for firm matches. Expanded clones get a size class; other rows say once, few or many, or leave the size out.

CDR3nt	CDR3aa	v_gene	abundance	d_gene	j_gene
TGTGCCAGCAGTGAAGGGGGGACAACCTACGAGCAGTACTTC	CASSEGGTTYEQYF	TRBV2	few	.	TRBJ2-7
TGTGCTAGTGGTCGTGAAGTCGTAGGAGCGCAGTTCTTC	CASGREVVGAQFF	TRBV12-5	.	.	TRBJ2-1
TGTGCCAGCAGCTACGGGTTGAACACTGAAGCTTTCTTT	CASSYGLNTEAFF	TRBV14	.	.	TRBJ1-1
TGTGCCAGCTCCCGGGACTTCAACACTGAAGCTTTCTTT	CASSRDFNTEAFF	TRBV18	once	.	TRBJ1-1
TGTGCCAGCAGCTTAGGTGGGCAGAACACCGGGGAGCTGTTTTTT	CASSLGGQNTGELFF	TRBV7-9	.	.	TRBJ2-2
TGTGCCAGCAGCTTAACCACCGGGGCCCAGCATTTT	CASSLTTGAQHF	TRBV7-9	few	.	TRBJ1-5
TGCAGCGTTGAAAAGAAGCTGAACACTGAAGCTTTCTTT	CSVEKKLNTEAFF	TRBV29-1	.	.	TRBJ1-1
TGTGCCAGCCGGGGATATCGAAATGAGCAGTTCTTC	CASRGYRNEQFF	TRBV6-5	.	.	TRBJ2-1
TGCGCCAGCAGCCTTGCGACAGTCGCGAGTGGTTATGGCTACACCTTC	CASSLATVASGYGYTF	TRBV5-1	.	.	TRBJ1-2
TGCGCCAGCAAGGGCGGGGGCGTCTACGAGCAGTACTTC	CASKGGGVYEQYF	TRBV5-1	.	.	TRBJ2-7
TGTGCCAGTAGTATAGCAGCGGGGCCCGGGGAGCTGTTTTTT	CASSIAAGPGELFF	TRBV19	once	TRBD2	TRBJ2-2
TGTGCCAGCAGCGCCGAGCGGGGGGGCTTCAATGAGCAGTTCTTC	CASSAERGGFNEQFF	TRBV9	.	TRBD2	TRBJ2-1
TGTGCCAGCAGCTCCCAGGGGGTGCCGGAGAGTCAGCCCCAGCATTTT	CASSSQGVPESQPQHF	TRBV5-6	.	TRBD1	TRBJ1-5
TGTGCCAGCAGTGTGACAGGGAGAGAAGATCAGCCCCAGCATTTT	CASSVTGREDQPQHF	TRBV2	.	TRBD1	TRBJ1-5
TGTGCCAGCAGCCGCACGGGACAGGGAAACTCACCCCTCCACTTT	CASSRTGQGNSPLHF	TRBV7-9	few	TRBD1	TRBJ1-6
TGTGCCAGTAGGAGGAGTCCGAACACCGGGGAGCTGTTTTTT	CASRRSPNTGELFF	TRBV19	.	.	TRBJ2-2